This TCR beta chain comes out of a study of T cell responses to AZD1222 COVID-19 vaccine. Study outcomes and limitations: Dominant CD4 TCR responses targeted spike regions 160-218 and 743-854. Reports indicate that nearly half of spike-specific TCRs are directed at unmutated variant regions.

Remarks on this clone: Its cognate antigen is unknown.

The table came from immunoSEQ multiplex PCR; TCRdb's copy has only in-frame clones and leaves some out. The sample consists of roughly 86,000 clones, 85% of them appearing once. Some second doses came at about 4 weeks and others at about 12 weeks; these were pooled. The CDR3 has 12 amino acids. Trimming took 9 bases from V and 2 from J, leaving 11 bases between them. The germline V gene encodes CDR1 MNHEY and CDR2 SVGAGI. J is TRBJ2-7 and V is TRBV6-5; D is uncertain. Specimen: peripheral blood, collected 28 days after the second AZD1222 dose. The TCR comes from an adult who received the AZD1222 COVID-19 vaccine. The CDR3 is CASTKGPYEQYF. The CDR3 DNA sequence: TGTGCCAGTACAAAGGGCCCCTACGAGCAGTACTTC.